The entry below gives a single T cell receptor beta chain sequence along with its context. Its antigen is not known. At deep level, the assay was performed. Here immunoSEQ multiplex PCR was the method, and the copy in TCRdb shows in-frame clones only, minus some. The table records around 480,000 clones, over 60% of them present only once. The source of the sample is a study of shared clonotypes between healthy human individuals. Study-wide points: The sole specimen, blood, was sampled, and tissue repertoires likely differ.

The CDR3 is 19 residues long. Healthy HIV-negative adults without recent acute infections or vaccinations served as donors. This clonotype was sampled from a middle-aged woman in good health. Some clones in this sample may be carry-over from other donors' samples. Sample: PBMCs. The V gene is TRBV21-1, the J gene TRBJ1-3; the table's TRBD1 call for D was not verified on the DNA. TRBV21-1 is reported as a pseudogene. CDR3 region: CASSKPPPPGHRSGNTIYF. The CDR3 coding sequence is TGTGCCAGCAGCAAACCACCCCCCCCGGGACACCGCTCTGGAAACACCATATATTTT.